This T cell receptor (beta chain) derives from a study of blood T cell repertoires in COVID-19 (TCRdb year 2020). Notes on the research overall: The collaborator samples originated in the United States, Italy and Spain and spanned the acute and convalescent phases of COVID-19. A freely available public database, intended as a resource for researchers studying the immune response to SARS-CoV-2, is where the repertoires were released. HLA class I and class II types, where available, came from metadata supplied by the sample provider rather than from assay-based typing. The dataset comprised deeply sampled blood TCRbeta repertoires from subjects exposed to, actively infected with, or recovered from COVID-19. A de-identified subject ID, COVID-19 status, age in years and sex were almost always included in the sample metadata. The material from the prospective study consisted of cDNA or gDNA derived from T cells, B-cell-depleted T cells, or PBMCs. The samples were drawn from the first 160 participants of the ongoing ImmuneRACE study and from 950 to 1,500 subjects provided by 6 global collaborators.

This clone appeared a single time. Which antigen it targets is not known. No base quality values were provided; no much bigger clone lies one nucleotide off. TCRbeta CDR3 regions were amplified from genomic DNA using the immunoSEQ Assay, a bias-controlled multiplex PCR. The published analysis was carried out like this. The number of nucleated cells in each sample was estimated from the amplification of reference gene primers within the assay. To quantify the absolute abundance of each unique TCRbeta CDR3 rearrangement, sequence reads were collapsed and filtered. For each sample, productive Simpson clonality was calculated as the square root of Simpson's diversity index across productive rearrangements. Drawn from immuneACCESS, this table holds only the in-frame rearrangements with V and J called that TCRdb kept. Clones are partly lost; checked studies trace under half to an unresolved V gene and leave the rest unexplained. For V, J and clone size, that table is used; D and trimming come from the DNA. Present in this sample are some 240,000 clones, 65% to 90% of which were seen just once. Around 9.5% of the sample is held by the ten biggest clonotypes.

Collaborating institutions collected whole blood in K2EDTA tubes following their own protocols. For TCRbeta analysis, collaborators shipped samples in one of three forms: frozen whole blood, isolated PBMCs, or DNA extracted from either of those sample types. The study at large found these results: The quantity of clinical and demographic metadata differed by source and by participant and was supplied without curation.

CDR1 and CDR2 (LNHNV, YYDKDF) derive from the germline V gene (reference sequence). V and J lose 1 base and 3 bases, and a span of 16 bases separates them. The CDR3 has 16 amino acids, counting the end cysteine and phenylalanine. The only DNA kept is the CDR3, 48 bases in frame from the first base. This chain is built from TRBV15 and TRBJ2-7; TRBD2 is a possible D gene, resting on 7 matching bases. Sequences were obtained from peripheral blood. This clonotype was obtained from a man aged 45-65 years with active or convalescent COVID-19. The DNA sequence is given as TGTGCCACCAGCAGAGCCCTGGGCGGGGGCTACTACGAGCAGTACTTC. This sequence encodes CATSRALGGGYYEQYF.